This TCR beta chain was retrieved from a study of blood T cell repertoires in COVID-19. Study at large: The origin of the acute and convalescent COVID-19 samples was the United States, Italy and Spain.

CDR1 MGHRA and CDR2 YSYEKL come from the germline V gene. The CDR3 spans 15 residues. The V and J ends lost 4 bases and 7 bases respectively, with 19 bases between them. In the original workflow: Amplification from reference gene primers served as the basis for estimated nucleated cell counts. The method was immunoSEQ multiplex PCR; TCRdb's version includes in-frame clones alone and lacks a portion of them. That table is the source of V, J and clone size, and D and trimming were worked out from the DNA. Seen here are approximately 300,000 clones, around 89% observed once, and the top ten hold approximately 4%.

V usage is TRBV4-1 and J usage is TRBJ1-2, with a tentative D call TRBD1 (6 bases). Sequenced material: peripheral blood. The clonotype comes from a woman in her 50s with active or convalescent COVID-19. The DNA for the CDR3 is TGCGCCAGCAGCCTTCTAATGGGGGACATAAGTGGCTACACCTTC. Translation gives CASSLLMGDISGYTF.